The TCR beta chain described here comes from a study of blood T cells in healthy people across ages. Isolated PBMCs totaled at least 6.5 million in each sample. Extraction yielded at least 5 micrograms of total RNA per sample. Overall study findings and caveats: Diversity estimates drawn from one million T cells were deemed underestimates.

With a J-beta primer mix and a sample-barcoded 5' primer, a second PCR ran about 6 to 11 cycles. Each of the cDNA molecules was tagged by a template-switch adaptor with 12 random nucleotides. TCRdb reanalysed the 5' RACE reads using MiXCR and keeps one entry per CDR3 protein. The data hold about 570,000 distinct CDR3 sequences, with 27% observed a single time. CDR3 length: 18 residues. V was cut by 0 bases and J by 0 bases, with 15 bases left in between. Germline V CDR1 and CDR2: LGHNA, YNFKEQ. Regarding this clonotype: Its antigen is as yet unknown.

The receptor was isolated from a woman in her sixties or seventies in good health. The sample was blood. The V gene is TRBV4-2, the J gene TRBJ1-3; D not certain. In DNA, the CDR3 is TGTGCCAGCAGCCAAGAAGGGCAGGATGCGAGCTCTGGAAACACCATATATTTT. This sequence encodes CASSQEGQDASSGNTIYF.